This TCR beta chain was captured by sequencing in a study of vaccination and CD4 T cells after COVID-19. Broader study findings: Median numbers of SARS-CoV-2-reactive clonotypes increased from approximately 21 to 40 (not a significant change).

Specified treatment: roughly ten-day PBMC culture with coronavirus spike peptide pools or control peptides (ViraFEST assay). Cultured CD4+ T cells had their DNA profiled by the Oncomine TCR Beta short-read assay. TCRdb itself ran the PCR reads through MiXCR, one entry per CDR3 protein. The sample includes 15,000 to 20,000 distinct CDR3 sequences, 51% of them seen just once. This CDR3 spans 14 amino acids. Trimming shortened V by 0 bases and J by 5 bases, and 8 bases separated the two germline ends. CDR1 and CDR2 (germline): SGHRS, YFSETQ. With regard to this clonotype: No antigen is known for it.

The source was CD4+ T cells from blood, cultured in vitro, collected before SARS-CoV-2 vaccination. The genes are TRBV5-1 and TRBJ2-2; D is undetermined. This clonotype was obtained from a human donor who had recovered from COVID-19. The CDR3 bases are TGCGCCAGCAGCTTGGCGACCTCTACCGGGGAGCTGTTTTTT. Translation: CASSLATSTGELFF.